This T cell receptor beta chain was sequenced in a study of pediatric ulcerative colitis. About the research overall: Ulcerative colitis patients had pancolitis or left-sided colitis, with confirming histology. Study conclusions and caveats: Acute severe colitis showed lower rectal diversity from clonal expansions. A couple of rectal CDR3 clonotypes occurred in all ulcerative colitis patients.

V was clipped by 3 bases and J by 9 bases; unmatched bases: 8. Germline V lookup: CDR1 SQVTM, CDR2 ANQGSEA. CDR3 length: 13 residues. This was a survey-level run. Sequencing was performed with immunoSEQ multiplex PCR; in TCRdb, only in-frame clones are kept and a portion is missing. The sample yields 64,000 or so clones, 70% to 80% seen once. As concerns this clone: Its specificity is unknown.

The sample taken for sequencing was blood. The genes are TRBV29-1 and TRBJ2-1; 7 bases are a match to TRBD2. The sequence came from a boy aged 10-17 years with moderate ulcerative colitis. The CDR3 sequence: CSVEALLATEQFF. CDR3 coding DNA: TGCAGCGTTGAGGCTTTACTAGCGACTGAGCAGTTCTTC.